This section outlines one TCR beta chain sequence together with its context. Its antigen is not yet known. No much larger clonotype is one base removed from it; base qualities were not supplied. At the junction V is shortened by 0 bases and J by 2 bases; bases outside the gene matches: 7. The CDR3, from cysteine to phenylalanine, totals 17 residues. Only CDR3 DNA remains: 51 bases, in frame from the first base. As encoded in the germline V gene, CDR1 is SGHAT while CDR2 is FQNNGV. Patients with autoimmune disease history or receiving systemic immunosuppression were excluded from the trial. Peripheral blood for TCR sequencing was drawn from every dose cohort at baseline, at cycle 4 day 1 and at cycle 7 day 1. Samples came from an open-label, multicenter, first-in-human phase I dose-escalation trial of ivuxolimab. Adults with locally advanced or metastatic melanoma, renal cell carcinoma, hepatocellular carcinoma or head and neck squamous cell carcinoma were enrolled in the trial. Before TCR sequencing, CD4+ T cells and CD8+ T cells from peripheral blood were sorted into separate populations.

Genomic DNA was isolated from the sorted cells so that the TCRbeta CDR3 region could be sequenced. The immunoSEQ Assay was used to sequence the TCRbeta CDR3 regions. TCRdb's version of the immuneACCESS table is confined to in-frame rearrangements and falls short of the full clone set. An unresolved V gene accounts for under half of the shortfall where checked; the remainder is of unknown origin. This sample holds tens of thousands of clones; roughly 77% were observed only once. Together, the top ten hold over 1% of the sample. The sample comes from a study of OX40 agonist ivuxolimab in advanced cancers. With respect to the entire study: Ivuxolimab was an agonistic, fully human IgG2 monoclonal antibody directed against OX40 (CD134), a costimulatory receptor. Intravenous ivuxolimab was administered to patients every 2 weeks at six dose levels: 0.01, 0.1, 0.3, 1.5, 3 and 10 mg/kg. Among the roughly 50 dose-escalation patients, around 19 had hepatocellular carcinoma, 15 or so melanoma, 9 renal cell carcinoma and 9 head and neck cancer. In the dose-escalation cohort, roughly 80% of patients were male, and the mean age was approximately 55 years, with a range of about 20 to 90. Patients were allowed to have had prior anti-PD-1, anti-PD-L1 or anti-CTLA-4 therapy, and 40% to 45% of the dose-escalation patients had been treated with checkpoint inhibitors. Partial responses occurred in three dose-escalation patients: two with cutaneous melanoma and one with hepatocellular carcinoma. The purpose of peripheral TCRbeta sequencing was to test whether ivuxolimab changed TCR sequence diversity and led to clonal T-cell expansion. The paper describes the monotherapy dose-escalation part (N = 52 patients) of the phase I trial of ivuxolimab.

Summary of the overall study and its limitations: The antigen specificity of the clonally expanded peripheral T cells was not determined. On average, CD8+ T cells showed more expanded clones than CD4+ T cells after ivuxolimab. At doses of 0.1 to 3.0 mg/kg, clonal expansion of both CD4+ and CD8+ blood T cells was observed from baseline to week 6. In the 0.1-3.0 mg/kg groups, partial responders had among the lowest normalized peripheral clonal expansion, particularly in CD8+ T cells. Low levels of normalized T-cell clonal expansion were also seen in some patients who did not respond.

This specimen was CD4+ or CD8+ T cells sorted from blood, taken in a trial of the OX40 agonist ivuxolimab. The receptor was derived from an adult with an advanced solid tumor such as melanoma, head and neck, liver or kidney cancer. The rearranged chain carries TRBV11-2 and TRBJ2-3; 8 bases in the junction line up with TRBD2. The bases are TGTGCCAGCAGCTTAGAACCTAGCGGGTACAACACAGATACGCAGTATTTT. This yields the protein CASSLEPSGYNTDTQYF.